This T cell receptor beta chain was sequenced for a study of blood T cells in healthy people across ages. CDR1 and CDR2 (germline): MNHNY, SVGAGI (reference sequence). The junction had 3 bases not matched to a gene; V was cut back by 4 bases and J by 1 base. The CDR3 is 14 residues long. A second about 6 to 12 cycle PCR used barcoded and J-beta primers. Each CDR3 protein gets one entry after TCRdb re-called the 5' RACE reads with MiXCR. The sample records about 1.1 million distinct CDR3 sequences, under 40% being singletons. Sequencing was performed on blood. This receptor was identified in a young man in good health. This chain joins TRBV6-6 and TRBJ1-1, with 7 bases fitting TRBD1. The CDR3 DNA follows: TGTGCCAGCAGTTCGACAGGGAAGAACACTGAAGCTTTCTTT. Protein product: CASSSTGKNTEAFF.